This TCR beta chain was obtained from a study of blood T cell repertoires in COVID-19. Per the original data handling: Reference gene primer amplification gave nucleated cell count estimates. Method: immunoSEQ multiplex PCR; TCRdb's copy keeps in-frame clones and lacks some. Clone size and the V and J calls come from that table; the DNA yielded D and trimming. The repertoire consists of 250,000 or so clones, with approximately 86% occurring once and the leading ten covering just under 9%. Notes on this clone: At one boundary the junction diverges from the germline segment, which might be a read error.

Germline CDR1 and CDR2: LNHDA and SQIVND (reference sequence). The CDR3 sequence is 14 residues long. The V gene is TRBV19, the J gene TRBJ2-7; 9 bases are shared with TRBD1. Sequenced: peripheral blood. The sequence was obtained from a man aged 35 to 55 with active or convalescent COVID-19. Here the CDR3 reads CASRRTGDSNEQYF. The CDR3 DNA follows: TGTGCCAGTAGGAGGACAGGGGACTCCAACGAGCAGTACTTC. The full variable domain, rest sourced from reference TRBV19 and TRBJ2-7, is DGGITQSPKYLFRKEGQNVTLSCEQNLNHDAMYWYRQDPGQGLRLIYYSQIVNDFQKGDIAEGYSVSREKKESFPLTVTSAQKNPTAFYLCASRRTGDSNEQYFGPGTRLTVT.